These 14 T cell receptor beta chains share one sample of origin, sequenced in a study of T cell repertoires in cytomegalovirus infection. No antigen is known for these receptors. TCRdb recomputed calls from the reads with MiXCR, one row per CDR3 protein. The table lists approximately 990,000 distinct CDR3 sequences, roughly 31% of them singletons. Here the sequenced sample was cultured CD8+ T cells from PBMCs, taken from culture after CMV antigen stimulation. These receptors all come from a human donor in good health (CMV status not recorded). Some clones in this sample may be carry-over from other donors' samples.

This clonotype has just a few counts. V and J are TRBV29-1 and TRBJ2-2; TRBD1 or TRBD2 may be the D gene (5 bases each). Germline V gives CDR1 SQVTM, CDR2 ANQGSEA. The ends were cut back, 7 bases at V and 0 bases at J, with 12 bases in the middle. This CDR3 has 14 residues. The CDR3 loop is CSGAGTSNTGELFF. CDR3 DNA sequence: TGCAGCGGCGCAGGGACCTCGAACACCGGGGAGCTGTTTTTT.

This clonotype has a count of ten or more. The chain employs TRBV12-3 or TRBV12-4 and TRBJ2-3; perhaps TRBD2 as D (6 bases). This CDR3 comprises 13 residues. Trimming took off 7 bases at V and 5 bases at J, with 13 bases between the two ends. Written as DNA, the CDR3 is TGTGCCAGCACCGCGGGGAGGCTAGATACGCAGTATTTT. Amino acid sequence: CASTAGRLDTQYF.

The rearrangement links TRBV27 to TRBJ2-7, with no clear D. This CDR3 spans 14 amino acids. Germline CDR1 MNHEY, CDR2 SMNVEV (reference sequence). The CDR3: CASSQAQSSYKQYV. Written as DNA, the CDR3 is TGTGCCAGCAGTCAGGCTCAAAGCTCCTACAAGCAGTACGTC.

The chain carries TRBV20-1 and TRBJ2-1; TRBD1 is a possible D gene (5 bases). Germline assignment: CDR1 DFQATT and CDR2 SNEGSKA (reference sequence). Trimming shortened V by 3 bases and J by 2 bases, and 8 bases separated the two germline ends. This CDR3 region has 13 residues. The CDR3 DNA sequence: TGCAGTGCTAGCAGGGCCACCTACAATGAGCAGTTCTTC. It yields the protein CSASRATYNEQFF.

This clonotype was picked up many times. The DNA for the CDR3 is TGTGCCAGCAGCTGGGGACGGCCCACAGATACGCAGTATTTT. Residues: CASSWGRPTDTQYF. V and J are TRBV5-6 and TRBJ2-3; D possibly matches TRBD1 or TRBD2 (5 bases each). The CDR3 has 14 amino acids. V was pared by 3 bases and J by 2 bases, with 10 bases between. Germline CDR1 SGHDT, CDR2 YYEEEE.

The chain uses TRBV12-3 or TRBV12-4 and TRBJ1-2; D gene uncertain. The V gene lost 4 bases and the J gene lost 4 bases, with 10 bases spanning the gap. This CDR3 contains 13 residues. The CDR3 region is CASSWRGTYGYTF. The CDR3 DNA sequence: TGTGCCAGCAGTTGGCGGGGAACCTATGGCTACACCTTC.

The chain is built from TRBV7-9 and TRBJ2-1; the D gene is possibly TRBD2 (6 bases). From germline, CDR1 is SEHNR and CDR2 FQNEAQ (reference sequence). V gave up 1 base and J gave up 9 bases, with 16 bases separating them. This CDR3 spans 15 amino acids. CDR3 DNA sequence: TGTGCCAGCAGCTTAGATGAGGCTAGCGTGTTTGAGCAGTTCTTC. It yields the protein CASSLDEASVFEQFF. Based on the CDR3 plus reference TRBV7-9 and TRBJ2-1, the full variable domain is DTGVSQNPRHKITKRGQNVTFRCDPISEHNRLYWYRQTLGQGPEFLTYFQNEAQLEKSRLLSDRFSAERPKGSFSTLEIQRTEQGDSAMYLCASSLDEASVFEQFFGPGTRLTVL.

The V call is TRBV5-6, the J call TRBJ2-7, with a possible D match to TRBD1 (6 bases). Looked up from germline, CDR1 is SGHDT and CDR2 is YYEEEE. This CDR3 is built from 14 residues. Trimming took 6 bases from V and 2 from J, leaving 15 bases between them. The CDR3 region has the DNA TGTGCCAGCATTGACAGGCGACGAACCTACGAGCAGTACGTC. This encodes CASIDRRRTYEQYV.

This clonotype was observed many times. CDR3 loop: CASSPTSRGPLNTEAFF. The CDR3 coding sequence is TGTGCCAGCAGCCCAACCTCGAGGGGGCCTCTGAACACTGAAGCTTTCTTT. This chain uses TRBV7-9 with TRBJ1-1; TRBD1 agrees at 7 bases. J lost 0 bases, V lost 5 bases, and 12 bases had no gene match. CDR3 length equals 17 residues. Germline V lookup: CDR1 SEHNR, CDR2 FQNEAQ (reference sequence).

This clonotype has ten or more counts. This rearrangement joins TRBV7-8 to TRBJ2-3, with TRBD2 identical over 11 bases. Trimming cost V 2 bases and J 1 base; bases outside gene matches: 11. The CDR3 is 19 amino acids. CDR1 and CDR2 (germline): SGHVS, FQNEAQ. The CDR3 here is CASSLSSGGSKLRTDTQYF. The CDR3, as DNA: TGTGCCAGCAGCTTATCTAGCGGGGGGTCGAAGCTTCGCACAGATACGCAGTATTTT.

The V call is TRBV5-6, the J call TRBJ2-7; D perhaps matches TRBD1 (6 bases). CDR3 length: 14 amino acids. The V and J ends lost 6 bases and 3 bases respectively, with 16 bases between them. CDR1 and CDR2 from the germline V gene are SGHDT and YYEEEE. The CDR3 DNA is TGTGCCAGCACCGACCGGATAGGGGGCTACGAGCAGTACTTC. Its translation: CASTDRIGGYEQYF.

This clonotype was recorded a few times. V and J are TRBV4-2 and TRBJ1-5; D is unclear. This CDR3 is 15 amino acids long. Germline values: CDR1 LGHNA, CDR2 YNFKEQ. V was trimmed by 0 bases and J by 3 bases, leaving 9 bases between them. The CDR3 loop reads CASSQEVSSNQPQHF. In DNA, the CDR3 is TGTGCCAGCAGCCAAGAGGTCAGTTCCAATCAGCCCCAGCATTTT.

The V gene is TRBV6-2 or TRBV6-3, the J gene TRBJ1-1, with a tentative D call TRBD1 (5 bases). Germline V CDR1 and CDR2: MNHEY, SVGEGT. The CDR3 length is 13 residues. V lost 6 bases, J lost 4 bases, and 12 bases lay in between. The CDR3 DNA sequence: TGTGCCAGCAGGACCTGGGACGGCACTGAAGCTTTCTTT. Its translation: CASRTWDGTEAFF.

This clonotype was observed a handful of times. V is TRBV6-6 and J is TRBJ2-2; D remains unclear. CDR1 is MNHNY, CDR2 SVGAGI, per germline (reference sequence). V lost 0 bases and J lost 0, with 11 bases in between. This CDR3 has 17 residues. This chain's CDR3 is CASSYSSDVTNTGELFF. The DNA for the CDR3 is TGTGCCAGCAGTTACTCGTCCGATGTAACGAACACCGGGGAGCTGTTTTTT.